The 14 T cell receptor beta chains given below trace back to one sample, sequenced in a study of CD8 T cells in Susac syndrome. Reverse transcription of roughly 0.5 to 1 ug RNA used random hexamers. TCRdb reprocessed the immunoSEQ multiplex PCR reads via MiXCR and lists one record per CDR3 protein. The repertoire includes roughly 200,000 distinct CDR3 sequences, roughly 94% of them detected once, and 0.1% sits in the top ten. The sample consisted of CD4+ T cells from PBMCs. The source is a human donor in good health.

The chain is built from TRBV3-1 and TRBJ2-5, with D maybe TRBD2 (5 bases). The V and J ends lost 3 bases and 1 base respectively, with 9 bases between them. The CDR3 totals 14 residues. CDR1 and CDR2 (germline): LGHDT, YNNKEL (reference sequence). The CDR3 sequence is CASSQREIQETQYF. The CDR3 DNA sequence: TGTGCCAGCAGCCAGAGGGAAATCCAAGAGACCCAGTACTTC.

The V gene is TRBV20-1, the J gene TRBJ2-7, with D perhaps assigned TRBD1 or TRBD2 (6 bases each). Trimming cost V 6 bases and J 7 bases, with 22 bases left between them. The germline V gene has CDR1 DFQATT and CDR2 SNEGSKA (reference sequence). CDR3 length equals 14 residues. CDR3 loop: CSATIRGLIREQYF. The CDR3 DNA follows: TGCAGTGCCACCATTCGGGGGCTAATAAGGGAGCAGTACTTC.

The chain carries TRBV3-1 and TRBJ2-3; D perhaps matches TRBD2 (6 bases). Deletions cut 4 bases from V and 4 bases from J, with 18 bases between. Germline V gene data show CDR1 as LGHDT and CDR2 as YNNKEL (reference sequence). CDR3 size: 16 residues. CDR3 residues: CASSRTERVVSDTQYF. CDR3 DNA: TGTGCCAGCAGCCGGACGGAGCGGGTCGTTTCAGATACGCAGTATTTT.

In nucleotides, the CDR3 is TGCAGTGCTAGAGGCCTAAAGCAGCCCCAGCATTTT. Encoded protein: CSARGLKQPQHF. V gene TRBV20-1 combines with J gene TRBJ1-5, with no clear D. The CDR3 is made up of 12 amino acids. V gave up 1 base and J gave up 7 bases, with 8 bases separating them. From germline, CDR1 is DFQATT and CDR2 SNEGSKA (reference sequence).

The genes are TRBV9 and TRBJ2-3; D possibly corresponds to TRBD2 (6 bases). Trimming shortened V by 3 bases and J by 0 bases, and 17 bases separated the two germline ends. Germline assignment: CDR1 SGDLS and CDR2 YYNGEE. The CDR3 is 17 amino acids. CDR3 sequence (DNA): TGTGCCAGCAGCGCCACCAAGGGACTCCTTAGCACAGATACGCAGTATTTT. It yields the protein CASSATKGLLSTDTQYF.

CDR3: CASSPMGTVREQFF. Here the CDR3 DNA reads TGTGCCAGCAGCCCGATGGGAACCGTGCGGGAGCAGTTCTTC. The chain combines TRBV5-6 with TRBJ2-1; no clear D. V was cut by 4 bases and J by 10 bases, with 18 bases left in between. The CDR3 spans 14 residues. Germline V gene lookup returns CDR1 SGHDT and CDR2 YYEEEE.

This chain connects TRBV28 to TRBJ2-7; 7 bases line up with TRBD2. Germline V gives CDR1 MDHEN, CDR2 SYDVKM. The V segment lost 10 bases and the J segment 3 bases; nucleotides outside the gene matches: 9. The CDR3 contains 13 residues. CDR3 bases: TGTGCCACCCGGGCTAGCGGCCTCTACGAGCAGTACGTC. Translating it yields CATRASGLYEQYV.

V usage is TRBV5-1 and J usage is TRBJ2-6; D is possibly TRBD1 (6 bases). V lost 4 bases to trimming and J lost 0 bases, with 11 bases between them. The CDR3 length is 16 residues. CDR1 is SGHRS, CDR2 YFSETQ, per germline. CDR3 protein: CASSIDRSSGANVLTF. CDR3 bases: TGCGCCAGCAGCATAGACAGGTCCTCTGGGGCCAACGTCCTGACTTTC.

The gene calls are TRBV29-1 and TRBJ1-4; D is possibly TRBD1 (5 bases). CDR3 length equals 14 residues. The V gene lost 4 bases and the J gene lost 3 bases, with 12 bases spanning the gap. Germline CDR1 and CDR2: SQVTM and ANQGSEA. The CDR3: CSVGGGLANEKLFF. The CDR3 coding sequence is TGCAGCGTTGGGGGGGGTCTTGCTAATGAAAAACTGTTTTTT.

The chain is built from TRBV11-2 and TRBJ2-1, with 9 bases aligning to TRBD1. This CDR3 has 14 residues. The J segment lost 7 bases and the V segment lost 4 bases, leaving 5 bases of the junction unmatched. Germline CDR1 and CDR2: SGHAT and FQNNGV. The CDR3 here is CASSWDRASNEQFF. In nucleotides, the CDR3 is TGTGCCAGCAGCTGGGACAGGGCCTCGAATGAGCAGTTCTTC. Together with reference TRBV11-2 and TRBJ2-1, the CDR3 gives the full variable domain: EAGVAQSPRYKIIEKRQSVAFWCNPISGHATLYWYQQILGQGPKLLIQFQNNGVVDDSQLPKDRFSAERLKGVDSTLKIQPAKLEDSAVYLCASSWDRASNEQFFGPGTRLTVL.

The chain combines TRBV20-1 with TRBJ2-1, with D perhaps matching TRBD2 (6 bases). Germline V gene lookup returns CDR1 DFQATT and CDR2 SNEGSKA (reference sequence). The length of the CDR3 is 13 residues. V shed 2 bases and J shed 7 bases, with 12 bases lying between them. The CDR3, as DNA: TGCAGTGCTAGATCGGCAGGGAGGAATGAGCAGTTCTTC. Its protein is CSARSAGRNEQFF.

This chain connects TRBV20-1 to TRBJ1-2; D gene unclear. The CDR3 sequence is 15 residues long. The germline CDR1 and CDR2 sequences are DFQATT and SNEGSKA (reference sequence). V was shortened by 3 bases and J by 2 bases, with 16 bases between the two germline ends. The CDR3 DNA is TGCAGTGCTAGTAGTGACGGCAGTCCCAACTATGGCTACACCTTC. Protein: CSASSDGSPNYGYTF.

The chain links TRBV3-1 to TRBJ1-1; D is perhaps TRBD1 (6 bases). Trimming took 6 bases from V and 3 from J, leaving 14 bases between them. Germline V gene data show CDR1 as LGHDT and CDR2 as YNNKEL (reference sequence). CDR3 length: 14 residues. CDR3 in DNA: TGTGCCAGCAGGGGGGGGCGAGCGGACACTGAAGCTTTCTTT. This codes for CASRGGRADTEAFF.

The CDR3 reads CAWSDARRDAGYEQYV. CDR3 nucleotide sequence: TGTGCCTGGAGTGATGCGCGCCGGGATGCAGGCTACGAGCAGTACGTC. The chain links TRBV30 to TRBJ2-7, with D perhaps matching TRBD2 (5 bases). This CDR3 has 16 residues. Trimming took 1 base from V and 3 from J, leaving 19 bases between them. The germline V gene has CDR1 GTSNPN and CDR2 SVGIG (reference sequence).